This T cell receptor (beta chain) was profiled in a study of cytomegalovirus exposure and HLA in healthy donors. General study points: HLA restriction was apparent for most CMV-associated TCR beta chains in a later analysis. When presence/absence was analysed, sequencing depth was taken to be roughly uniform across donors.

The CDR3 is 14 residues long. V trimming: 5 bases; J trimming: 1 base; junction bases outside the gene matches: 2. CDR1 and CDR2 from the germline V gene are LGHNT and FRNRAP. PCR involved 60 Vbeta and 13 Jbeta primers. The assay was immunoSEQ multiplex PCR, and TCRdb's table has in-frame clones only and misses some. The table lists some 130,000 clones, around 85% of them singletons. Concerning this clone itself: Its antigen is not identified.

What was sequenced was PBMCs. This chain links TRBV12-5 with TRBJ2-1; 7 bases are a match to TRBD1. The clonotype originates from a boy between 10 and 17 years old in good health and CMV-seronegative. The CDR3 DNA reads TGTGCTAGTGGTCCACAGGGGTCCTACAATGAGCAGTTCTTC. This codes for CASGPQGSYNEQFF.